Listed below are T cell receptor beta chains from one sample, sequenced in a study of early T cells in non-severe SARS-CoV-2 infection. TCRdb processed the 5' RACE reads anew with MiXCR; each CDR3 protein has one entry. The table lists tens of thousands of distinct CDR3 sequences, about 3.9% of them singletons. Specimen: whole blood. All receptors come from an adult who was a healthcare worker with PCR-confirmed SARS-CoV-2 infection or an uninfected control (not recorded which). The CDR3 runs from the conserved cysteine through the conserved F or W. The D gene is left open where the match is weak. Size is omitted from some rows. Given values are once, few, many or a class for expanded clones.

clone_size j_call v_call d_call cdr3_aa cdr3_nt
many TRBJ2-1 TRBV24-1 TRBD2 CATSDLRQRDGEQFF TGTGCCACCAGTGATTTGCGTCAGCGGGATGGTGAGCAGTTCTTC
few TRBJ2-1 TRBV19 TRBD2 CASQAGPSYNEQFF TGTGCCAGTCAAGCGGGACCATCGTACAATGAGCAGTTCTTC
. TRBJ1-6 TRBV6-5 TRBD1 CASRLQGAGSPLHF TGTGCCAGCAGACTACAGGGGGCGGGTTCACCCCTCCACTTT
many TRBJ2-7 TRBV5-4 TRBD1 CASSSIRDRGLLEQYF TGTGCCAGCAGCTCGATCCGGGACAGGGGCTTGTTAGAGCAGTACTTC
many TRBJ1-6 TRBV11-2 . CASSEFRSSYNSPLHF TGTGCCAGCAGTGAGTTTAGGAGCTCCTATAATTCACCCCTCCACTTT
many TRBJ1-6 TRBV28 . CASSLNGGDSPLHF TGTGCCAGCAGTTTAAACGGTGGAGATTCACCCCTCCACTTT
many TRBJ1-1 TRBV7-7 . CASSLAWGTSRKRAFF TGTGCTAGCAGCTTAGCGTGGGGCACTTCTAGGAAGAGAGCTTTCTTT
many TRBJ2-2 TRBV7-2 TRBD2 CASSFAGGNTGELFF TGTGCCAGCAGCTTCGCGGGAGGGAACACCGGGGAGCTGTTTTTT
few TRBJ2-7 TRBV18 TRBD2 CASSLAASYEQYF TGTGCCAGCTCTCTAGCGGCATCCTACGAGCAGTACTTC
many TRBJ2-2 TRBV6-5 . CASSYSFDRVISGELFF TGTGCCAGCAGTTATTCCTTCGACCGAGTCATATCCGGGGAGCTGTTTTTT
many TRBJ2-1 TRBV5-1 . CASGWGATYNEQFF TGCGCCAGCGGATGGGGCGCTACCTACAATGAGCAGTTCTTC
few TRBJ2-2 TRBV12-3/TRBV12-4 . CASRQGLEPGELFF TGTGCCAGCAGGCAGGGTTTGGAACCCGGGGAGCTGTTTTTT
many TRBJ2-5 TRBV12-3/TRBV12-4 . CASSSRGSETQYF TGTGCCAGCAGTTCCCGGGGGAGTGAGACCCAGTACTTC
many TRBJ1-2 TRBV5-6 . CASSGTDGFYGYTF TGTGCCAGCAGCGGTACTGACGGATTCTATGGCTACACCTTC
many TRBJ2-7 TRBV2 TRBD2 CASSPGGGEQYF TGTGCCAGCAGCCCCGGCGGGGGCGAGCAGTACTTC
. TRBJ2-2 TRBV6-5 . CASRVQLENIGELFF TGTGCCAGCAGAGTCCAATTGGAGAACATCGGGGAGCTGTTTTTT
many TRBJ1-2 TRBV10-3 TRBD1 CAISESDRGYGYTF TGTGCCATCAGTGAGAGCGACAGGGGCTATGGCTACACCTTC
many TRBJ1-1 TRBV7-2 . CASSATLNTEAFF TGTGCCAGCAGCGCGACACTGAACACTGAAGCTTTCTTT
many TRBJ1-5 TRBV11-1 . CASSRSGEGNQPQHF TGTGCCAGCAGCCGCTCAGGGGAAGGCAATCAGCCCCAGCATTTT
few TRBJ2-4 TRBV10-3 . CAIGGAELNIQYF TGTGCCATCGGCGGAGCGGAACTAAACATTCAGTACTTC
. TRBJ2-4 TRBV9 TRBD2 CASSEGTSVNIQYF TGTGCCAGCAGCGAAGGGACTAGCGTAAACATTCAGTACTTC
. TRBJ2-2 TRBV6-6 . CASNFHPQRTGELFF TGTGCCAGCAATTTCCATCCACAGAGAACCGGGGAGCTGTTTTTT
. TRBJ2-3 TRBV11-2 . CASSLKGMVVTADSSGDTQYF TGTGCCAGCAGCTTAAAGGGTATGGTGGTGACTGCAGATTCTTCGGGGGATACGCAGTATTTT
. TRBJ2-7 TRBV6-2/TRBV6-3 . CASSYVGGEQYF TGTGCCAGCAGTTACGTAGGGGGCGAGCAGTACTTC
many TRBJ2-5 TRBV5-8 . CASRLGEETQYF TGTGCCAGCAGACTTGGCGAAGAGACCCAGTACTTC
many TRBJ2-1 TRBV20-1 . CSASAGALGGYNEQFF TGCAGTGCCAGTGCGGGAGCCCTAGGGGGTTACAATGAGCAGTTCTTC
many TRBJ1-4 TRBV29-1 . CSVRPVSEPTGEKLFF TGCAGCGTTCGGCCCGTTTCGGAGCCAACGGGTGAAAAACTGTTTTTT
few TRBJ2-7 TRBV11-2 . CASSLDSRTRTYEQYF TGTGCCAGCAGCTTAGACTCACGTACGCGTACCTACGAGCAGTACTTC
many TRBJ2-7 TRBV29-1 TRBD1 CSVEGSWTGSSYEQYF TGCAGCGTTGAAGGATCCTGGACAGGGAGCTCCTACGAGCAGTACTTC
many TRBJ1-2 TRBV6-2/TRBV6-3 TRBD1 CASSYSRTGEVSNYGYTF TGTGCCAGCAGTTACTCGCGGACAGGGGAAGTTTCTAACTATGGCTACACCTTC
many TRBJ2-6 TRBV11-2 . CASSLDLLVFGANVLTF TGTGCCAGCAGCTTAGACTTGTTAGTCTTTGGGGCCAACGTCCTGACTTTC
many TRBJ1-1 TRBV6-6 TRBD1 CASSGGDRWSAFF TGTGCCAGCAGTGGGGGGGACAGGTGGTCAGCTTTCTTT
many TRBJ2-2 TRBV7-9 . CASSLGVSFGTGELFF TGTGCCAGCAGCTTAGGGGTGAGCTTCGGCACCGGGGAGCTGTTTTTT
medium-sized TRBJ2-6 TRBV12-3/TRBV12-4 TRBD2 CASSPSGAGYSGANVLTF TGTGCCAGCAGTCCCAGCGGGGCGGGGTATTCTGGGGCCAACGTCCTGACTTTC
many TRBJ2-3 TRBV6-1 . CASSEARGGGFTDTQYF TGTGCCAGCAGTGAAGCGAGGGGGGGAGGGTTCACAGATACGCAGTATTTT
many TRBJ2-1 TRBV5-4 TRBD2 CASSLNSGSYNEQFF TGTGCCAGCAGCTTAAATAGCGGGAGCTACAATGAGCAGTTCTTC
many TRBJ2-3 TRBV6-5 . CASSYNSATSLTDTQYF TGTGCCAGTTCTTACAACTCAGCAACGTCGCTCACAGATACGCAGTATTTT
many TRBJ1-2 TRBV7-2 . CASSALIRHGYTF TGTGCCAGCAGCGCCCTAATAAGGCATGGCTACACCTTC
many TRBJ1-2 TRBV7-6 TRBD1 CASSPTGGPHGYTF TGTGCCAGCAGCCCAACAGGGGGACCCCATGGCTACACCTTC
. TRBJ2-6 TRBV7-3 TRBD2 CASSLSGAAGGTPSGANVLTF TGTGCCAGCAGCTTATCGGGGGCAGCGGGAGGTACCCCCTCTGGGGCCAACGTCCTGACTTTC
. TRBJ2-5 TRBV30 . CAWRGDGETQYF TGTGCCTGGAGGGGCGACGGGGAGACCCAGTACTTC
many TRBJ2-7 TRBV5-5 TRBD2 CASSSGGTNPYEQYF TGTGCCAGCAGCTCGGGGGGGACAAACCCCTACGAGCAGTACTTC
many TRBJ2-5 TRBV4-3 . CASSQESQETQYF TGCGCCAGCAGCCAAGAGTCCCAGGAGACCCAGTACTTC
many TRBJ2-3 TRBV27 . CASSLSSTHTQYF TGTGCCAGCAGTTTATCAAGTACCCATACGCAGTATTTT
many TRBJ2-3 TRBV7-9 . CASTSLPVAGGGDTQYF TGTGCCAGCACCTCACTCCCGGTGGCAGGCGGTGGAGATACGCAGTATTTT
. TRBJ2-1 TRBV11-2 TRBD2 CASSPRVGTTYEQFF TGTGCCAGCAGCCCCAGGGTCGGGACTACCTATGAGCAGTTCTTC